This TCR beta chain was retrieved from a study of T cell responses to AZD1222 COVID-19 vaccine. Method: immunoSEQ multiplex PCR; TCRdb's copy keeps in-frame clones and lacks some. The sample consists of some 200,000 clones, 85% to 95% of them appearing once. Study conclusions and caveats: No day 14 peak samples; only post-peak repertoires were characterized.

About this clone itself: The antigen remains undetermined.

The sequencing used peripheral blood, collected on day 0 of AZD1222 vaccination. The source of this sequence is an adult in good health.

CDR3 region: CAISEGQLGGETQYF. CDR3 nucleotide sequence: TGTGCCATCAGTGAGGGACAGCTAGGCGGAGAGACCCAGTACTTC. This sequence joins TRBV10-3 and TRBJ2-5, with D possibly being TRBD1 (6 bases). The germline CDR1 and CDR2 sequences are ENHRY and SYGVKD. This CDR3 spans 15 amino acids. Trimming left V 2 bases short and J 4 bases short, with 14 bases between.